These T cell receptor beta chains were read from a single sample in a study of T cell responses to AZD1222 COVID-19 vaccine. The data were produced by immunoSEQ multiplex PCR, yet TCRdb's version contains in-frame clones alone and is incomplete. This sample has roughly 140,000 clones, with more than 90% found just once. The sequences come from peripheral blood, collected on day 0 of AZD1222 vaccination. The origin of the receptors is an adult in good health. Each CDR3 is given with its conserved first and last residue. The D gene is left open where the match is weak. Only some rows state a clone size, as once, few, many or a class for expanded clones.

-,few,TRBV7-9,TRBJ1-2,CASSLGGLQHGYTF,TGTGCCAGCAGCTTAGGAGGTCTCCAGCATGGCTACACCTTC
-,-,TRBV4-1,TRBJ1-4,CASSLRGIGEKLFF,TGCGCCAGCAGCCTCCGGGGAATTGGAGAAAAACTGTTTTTT
TRBD2,-,TRBV3-1/TRBV3-2,TRBJ2-1,CASSLLCSGRADEQFF,TGTGCCAGCAGCCTCCTTTGTAGCGGGAGGGCCGATGAGCAGTTCTTC
-,-,TRBV11-2,TRBJ2-3,CASSSQTQYF,TGTGCCAGCAGCTCTCAGACGCAGTATTTT
-,-,TRBV5-6,TRBJ1-2,CASSRTVYGYTF,TGTGCCAGCAGCCGGACTGTTTATGGCTACACCTTC
-,-,TRBV7-7,TRBJ2-3,CASSLGWEDTQYF,TGTGCTAGCAGCTTAGGTTGGGAAGATACGCAGTATTTT
-,once,TRBV10-1,TRBJ2-3,CASREEPGTDTQYF,TGCGCCAGTCGCGAAGAGCCGGGCACAGATACGCAGTATTTT
-,once,TRBV11-2,TRBJ1-3,CASSLRPIGRNTIYF,TGTGCCAGCAGCTTAAGGCCTATCGGGCGAAACACCATATATTTT
TRBD1,-,TRBV6-5,TRBJ1-6,CASSYQGGNSPLHF,TGTGCCAGCAGTTATCAGGGGGGGAATTCACCCCTCCACTTT
TRBD1,-,TRBV3-1/TRBV3-2,TRBJ1-4,CASSQDRDREGPNEKLFF,TGTGCCAGCAGCCAAGATCGGGACAGGGAGGGACCTAATGAAAAACTGTTTTTT
-,-,TRBV5-4,TRBJ2-2,CASSLDYANTGELFF,TGTGCCAGCAGCCTGGACTACGCGAACACCGGGGAGCTGTTTTTT
TRBD1,-,TRBV2,TRBJ1-1,CASRNRGGNTEAFF,TGTGCCAGCAGGAACAGGGGGGGGAACACTGAAGCTTTCTTT
TRBD1,-,TRBV28,TRBJ1-2,CASSFRQGAYGYTF,TGTGCCAGCAGTTTTCGCCAGGGGGCCTATGGCTACACCTTC
TRBD1,-,TRBV7-3,TRBJ2-1,CASSQGGTSYNEQFF,TGTGCCAGCAGCCAAGGGGGCACCTCCTACAATGAGCAGTTCTTC
-,-,TRBV7-9,TRBJ1-1,CASSPRQLNTEAFF,TGTGCCAGCAGCCCTAGACAGTTGAACACTGAAGCTTTCTTT
-,-,TRBV6-2/TRBV6-3,TRBJ1-3,CASSLPGTGNTIYF,TGTGCCAGCAGCCTCCCGGGGACGGGAAACACCATATATTTT